The clone carrying this T cell receptor beta chain has just one count. The data were taken from a study of sequential checkpoint blockade in melanoma. Turning to the study itself: Randomization was 1:1 between first-line nivolumab→ipilimumab and ipilimumab→nivolumab. Each arm's sequence ended with maintenance nivolumab.

Method: immunoSEQ multiplex PCR; TCRdb's copy keeps in-frame clones and lacks some. The sample has some 11,000 clones, 45% to 60% seen once. Trimming removed 0 bases at V and 7 bases at J, with 7 bases between. CDR1 and CDR2 (germline): SEHNR, FQNEAQ (reference sequence). The CDR3 contains 13 residues. The treatment was: randomized to nivolumab then ipilimumab (arm A) or the reverse (arm B). PBMC sorting kept live CD3+CD8+ cells without CD19 or CD56. This rearrangement joins TRBV7-9 to TRBJ2-1, with unresolved D. The specimen was CD8+ T cells sorted from blood (inferred from file names), collected from a patient given nivolumab and ipilimumab in sequence. The sequence derives from a human donor with melanoma. CDR3 protein: CASSLASGNEQFF. The CDR3 DNA is TGTGCCAGCAGCTTAGCCTCCGGGAATGAGCAGTTCTTC.